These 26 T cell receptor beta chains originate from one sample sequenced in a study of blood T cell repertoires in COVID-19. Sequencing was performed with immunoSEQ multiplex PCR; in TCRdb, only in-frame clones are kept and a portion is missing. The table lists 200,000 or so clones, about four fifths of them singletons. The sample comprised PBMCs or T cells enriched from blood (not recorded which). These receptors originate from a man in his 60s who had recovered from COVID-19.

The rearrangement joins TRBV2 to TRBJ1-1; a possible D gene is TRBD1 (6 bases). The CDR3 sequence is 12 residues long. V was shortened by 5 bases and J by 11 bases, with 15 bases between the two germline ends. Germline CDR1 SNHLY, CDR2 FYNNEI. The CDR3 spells CASSSGAPNAFF. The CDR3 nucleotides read TGTGCCAGCAGTTCAGGGGCGCCCAACGCTTTCTTT.

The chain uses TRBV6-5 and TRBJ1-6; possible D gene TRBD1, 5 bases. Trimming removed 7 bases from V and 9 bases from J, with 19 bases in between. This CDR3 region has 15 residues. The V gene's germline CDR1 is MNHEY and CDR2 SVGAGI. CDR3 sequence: CASTAGLGVGSPLHF. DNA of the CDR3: TGTGCCAGCACTGCAGGGCTTGGGGTAGGTTCACCCCTCCACTTT.

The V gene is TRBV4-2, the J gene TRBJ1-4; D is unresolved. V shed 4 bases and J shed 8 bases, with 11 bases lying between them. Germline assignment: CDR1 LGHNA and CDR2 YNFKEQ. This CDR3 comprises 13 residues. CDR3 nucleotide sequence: TGTGCCAGCAGCCCGATTGGCCCAGAAAAACTGTTTTTT. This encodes CASSPIGPEKLFF.

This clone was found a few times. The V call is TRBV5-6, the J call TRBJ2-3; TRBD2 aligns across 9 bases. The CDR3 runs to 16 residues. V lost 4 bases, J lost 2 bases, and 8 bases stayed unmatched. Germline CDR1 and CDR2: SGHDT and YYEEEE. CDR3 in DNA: TGTGCCAGCAGCCCCGGGACTAGCAGATACACAGATACGCAGTATTTT. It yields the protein CASSPGTSRYTDTQYF.

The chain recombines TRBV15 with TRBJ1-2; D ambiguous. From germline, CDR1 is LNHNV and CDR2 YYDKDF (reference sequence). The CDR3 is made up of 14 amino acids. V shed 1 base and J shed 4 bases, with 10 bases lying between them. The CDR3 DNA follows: TGTGCCACCAGCAGAGGGGAGGGCTCCTATGGCTACACCTTC. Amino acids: CATSRGEGSYGYTF.

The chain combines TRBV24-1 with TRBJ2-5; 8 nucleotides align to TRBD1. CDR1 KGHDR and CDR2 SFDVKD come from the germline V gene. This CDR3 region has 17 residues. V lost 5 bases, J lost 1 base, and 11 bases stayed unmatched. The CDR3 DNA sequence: TGTGCCACCAGTGTCACTTCAGGGGGCCTCGCCCAAGAGACCCAGTACTTC. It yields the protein CATSVTSGGLAQETQYF.

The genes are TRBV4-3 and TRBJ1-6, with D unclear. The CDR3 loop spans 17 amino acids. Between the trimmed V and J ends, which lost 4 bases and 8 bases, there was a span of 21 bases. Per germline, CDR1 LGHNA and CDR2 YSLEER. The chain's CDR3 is CASSLSFEGHRHSPLHF. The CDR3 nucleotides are TGCGCCAGCAGCCTCTCTTTTGAAGGCCACAGACATTCACCCCTCCACTTT.

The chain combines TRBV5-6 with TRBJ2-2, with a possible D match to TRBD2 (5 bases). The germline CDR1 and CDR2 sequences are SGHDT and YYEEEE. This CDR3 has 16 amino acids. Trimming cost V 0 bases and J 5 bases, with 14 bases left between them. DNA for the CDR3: TGTGCCAGCAGCTTGGCCGCCAGAGGGCGAACCGGGGAGCTGTTTTTT. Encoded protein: CASSLAARGRTGELFF.

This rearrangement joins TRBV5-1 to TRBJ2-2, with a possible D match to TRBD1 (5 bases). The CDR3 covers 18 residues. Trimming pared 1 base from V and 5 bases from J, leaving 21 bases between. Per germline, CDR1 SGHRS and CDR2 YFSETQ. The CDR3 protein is CASSLRSIRASLTGELFF. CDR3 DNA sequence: TGCGCCAGCAGCTTGCGGTCGATCAGGGCCAGCCTAACCGGGGAGCTGTTTTTT.

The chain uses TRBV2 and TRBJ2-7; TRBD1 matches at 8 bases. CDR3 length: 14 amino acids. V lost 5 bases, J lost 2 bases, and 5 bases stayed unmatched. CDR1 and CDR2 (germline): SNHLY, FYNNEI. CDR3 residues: CASSNGQGTYEQYF. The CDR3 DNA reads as TGTGCCAGCAGTAATGGACAGGGAACCTACGAGCAGTACTTC. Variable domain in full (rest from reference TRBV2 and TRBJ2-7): EPEVTQTPSHQVTQMGQEVILRCVPISNHLYFYWYRQILGQKVEFLVSFYNNEISEKSEIFDDQFSVERPDGSNFTLKIRSTKLEDSAMYFCASSNGQGTYEQYFGPGTRLTVT.

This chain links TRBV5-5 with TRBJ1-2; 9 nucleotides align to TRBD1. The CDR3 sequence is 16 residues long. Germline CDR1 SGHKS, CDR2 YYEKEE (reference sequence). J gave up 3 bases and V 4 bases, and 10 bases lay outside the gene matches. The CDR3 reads CASSRSQGAIDYGYTF. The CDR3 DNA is TGTGCCAGCAGCAGGTCACAGGGGGCGATCGACTATGGCTACACCTTC.

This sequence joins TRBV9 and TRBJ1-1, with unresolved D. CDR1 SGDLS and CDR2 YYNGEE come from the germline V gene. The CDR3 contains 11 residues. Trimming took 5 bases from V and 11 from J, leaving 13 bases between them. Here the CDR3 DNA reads TGTGCCAGCAGTTCCGGGGTCGGGGCTTTCTTT. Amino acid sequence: CASSSGVGAFF.

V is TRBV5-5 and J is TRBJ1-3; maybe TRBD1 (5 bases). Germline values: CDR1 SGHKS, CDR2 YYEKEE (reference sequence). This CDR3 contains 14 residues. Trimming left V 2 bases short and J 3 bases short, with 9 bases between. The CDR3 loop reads CASSFGGYGNTIYF. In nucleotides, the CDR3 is TGTGCCAGCAGCTTCGGGGGGTATGGAAACACCATATATTTT.

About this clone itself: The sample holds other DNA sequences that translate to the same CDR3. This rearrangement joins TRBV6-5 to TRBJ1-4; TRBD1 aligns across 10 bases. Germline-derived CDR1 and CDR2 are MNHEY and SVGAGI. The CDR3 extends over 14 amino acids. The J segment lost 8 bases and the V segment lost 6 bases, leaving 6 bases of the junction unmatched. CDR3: CASRPGTGVEKLFF. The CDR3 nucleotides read TGTGCCAGCAGACCTGGGACAGGGGTCGAAAAACTGTTTTTT.

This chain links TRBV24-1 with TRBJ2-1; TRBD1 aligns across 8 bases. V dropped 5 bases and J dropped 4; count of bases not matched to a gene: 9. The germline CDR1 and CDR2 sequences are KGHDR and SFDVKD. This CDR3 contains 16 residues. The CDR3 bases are TGTGCCACCAGTGCCCCCGGGACAGGTTCGTACAATGAGCAGTTCTTC. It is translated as CATSAPGTGSYNEQFF.

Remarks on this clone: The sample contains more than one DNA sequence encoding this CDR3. CDR3 bases: TGTGCCAGTAGTATAGATCGGGGGAATCAGCCCCAGCATTTT. Its protein is CASSIDRGNQPQHF. The chain carries TRBV19 and TRBJ1-5; the D gene is possibly TRBD1 (5 bases). The germline CDR1 and CDR2 sequences are LNHDA and SQIVND (reference sequence). Trimming took 0 bases from V and 4 from J, leaving 7 bases between them. The CDR3 length is 14 residues.

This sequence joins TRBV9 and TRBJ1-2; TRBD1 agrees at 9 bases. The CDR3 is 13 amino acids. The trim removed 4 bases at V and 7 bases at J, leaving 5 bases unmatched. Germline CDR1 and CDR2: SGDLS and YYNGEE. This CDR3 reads CASSTWDRAGYTF. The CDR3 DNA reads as TGTGCCAGCAGCACATGGGACAGGGCTGGCTACACCTTC.

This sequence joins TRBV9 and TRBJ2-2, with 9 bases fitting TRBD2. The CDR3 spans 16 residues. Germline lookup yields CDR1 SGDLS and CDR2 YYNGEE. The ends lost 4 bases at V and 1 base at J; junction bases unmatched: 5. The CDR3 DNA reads TGTGCCAGCAGCCCCCTGCGGGGGGGGAACACCGGGGAGCTGTTTTTT. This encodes CASSPLRGGNTGELFF.

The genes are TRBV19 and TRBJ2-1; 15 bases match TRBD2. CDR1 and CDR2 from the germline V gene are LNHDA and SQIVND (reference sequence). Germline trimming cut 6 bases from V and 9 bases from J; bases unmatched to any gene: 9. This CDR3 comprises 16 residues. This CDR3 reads CASSSRGTSGGIEQFF. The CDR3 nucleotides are TGTGCCAGTAGCAGTCGCGGGACTAGCGGGGGGATTGAGCAGTTCTTC. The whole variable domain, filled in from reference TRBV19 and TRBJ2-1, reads DGGITQSPKYLFRKEGQNVTLSCEQNLNHDAMYWYRQDPGQGLRLIYYSQIVNDFQKGDIAEGYSVSREKKESFPLTVTSAQKNPTAFYLCASSSRGTSGGIEQFFGPGTRLTVL.

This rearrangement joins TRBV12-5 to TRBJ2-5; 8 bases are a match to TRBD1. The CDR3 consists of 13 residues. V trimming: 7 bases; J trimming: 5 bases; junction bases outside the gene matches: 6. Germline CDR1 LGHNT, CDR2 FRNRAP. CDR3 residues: CASAAGGAETQYF. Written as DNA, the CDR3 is TGTGCTAGTGCGGCAGGGGGCGCCGAGACCCAGTACTTC. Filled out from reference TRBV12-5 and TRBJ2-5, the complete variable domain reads DARVTQTPRHKVTEMGQEVTMRCQPILGHNTVFWYRQTMMQGLELLAYFRNRAPLDDSGMPKDRFSAEMPDATLATLKIQPSEPRDSAVYFCASAAGGAETQYFGPGTRLLVL.

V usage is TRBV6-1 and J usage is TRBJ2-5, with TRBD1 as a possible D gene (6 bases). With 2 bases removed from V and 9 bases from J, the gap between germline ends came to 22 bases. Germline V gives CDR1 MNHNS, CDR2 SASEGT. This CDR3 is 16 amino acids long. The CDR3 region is CASSEFTGRGSGAQYF. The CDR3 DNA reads TGTGCCAGCAGTGAATTTACGGGCAGGGGAAGTGGGGCCCAGTACTTC.

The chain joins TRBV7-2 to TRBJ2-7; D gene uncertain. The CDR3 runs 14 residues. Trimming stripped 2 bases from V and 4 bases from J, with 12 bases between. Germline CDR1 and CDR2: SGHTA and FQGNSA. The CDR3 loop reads CASSLSPQVYEQYF. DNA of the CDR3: TGTGCCAGCAGCTTAAGCCCGCAGGTTTACGAGCAGTACTTC.

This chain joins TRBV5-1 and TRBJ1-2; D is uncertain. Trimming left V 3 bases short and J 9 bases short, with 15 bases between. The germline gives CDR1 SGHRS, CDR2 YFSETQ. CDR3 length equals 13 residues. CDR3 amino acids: CASSSPEGKSYTF. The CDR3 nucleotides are TGCGCCAGCAGCTCCCCAGAGGGCAAGAGCTACACCTTC.

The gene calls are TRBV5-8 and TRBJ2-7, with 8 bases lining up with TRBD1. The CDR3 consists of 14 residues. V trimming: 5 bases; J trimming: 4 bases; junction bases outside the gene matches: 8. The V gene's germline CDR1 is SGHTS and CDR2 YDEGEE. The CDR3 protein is CASRDPTGEYEQYF. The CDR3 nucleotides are TGTGCCAGCAGGGACCCGACAGGGGAGTACGAGCAGTACTTC.

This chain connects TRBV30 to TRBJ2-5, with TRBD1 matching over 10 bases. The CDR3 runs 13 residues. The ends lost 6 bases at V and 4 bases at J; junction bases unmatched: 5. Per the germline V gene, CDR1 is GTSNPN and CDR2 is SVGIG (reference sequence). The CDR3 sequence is CACDRGLSETQYF. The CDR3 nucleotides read TGTGCCTGCGACAGGGGGCTTTCAGAGACCCAGTACTTC.

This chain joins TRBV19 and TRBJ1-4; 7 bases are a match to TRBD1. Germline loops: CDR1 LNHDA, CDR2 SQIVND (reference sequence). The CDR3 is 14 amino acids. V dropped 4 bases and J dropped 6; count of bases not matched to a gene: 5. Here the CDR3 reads CASSTQGYYEKLFF. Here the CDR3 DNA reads TGTGCCAGTAGTACACAGGGGTATTATGAAAAACTGTTTTTT. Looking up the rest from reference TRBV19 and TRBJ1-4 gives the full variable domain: DGGITQSPKYLFRKEGQNVTLSCEQNLNHDAMYWYRQDPGQGLRLIYYSQIVNDFQKGDIAEGYSVSREKKESFPLTVTSAQKNPTAFYLCASSTQGYYEKLFFGSGTQLSVL.